This TCR beta chain was recovered during a study of T cell repertoires in cytomegalovirus infection. Points from the study as a whole: CMV carriers with the relevant HLA were identified by cumulative public TCR beta family frequency.

One entry per CDR3 protein, called by TCRdb with MiXCR from the reads. This sample carries some 320,000 distinct CDR3 sequences, 25% to 30% of them seen once, and the ten largest clones take around 20%. This clonotype was seen just once. What it binds is unknown. The source was cultured PBMCs, collected from culture after CMV antigen stimulation. This clonotype was sampled from a human donor in good health (CMV status not recorded). Some clones in this sample may be carry-over from other donors' samples.

CDR3 DNA sequence: TGTGCCAGCTCACGAGCCGGGACAGCCTACAATGAGCAGTTCTTC. Its translation: CASSRAGTAYNEQFF. This sequence joins TRBV18 and TRBJ2-1; TRBD1 matches 7 bases. This CDR3 contains 15 residues. Trimming cost V 4 bases and J 2 bases; bases outside gene matches: 5. Germline CDR1 is KGHSH and CDR2 is LQKENI.